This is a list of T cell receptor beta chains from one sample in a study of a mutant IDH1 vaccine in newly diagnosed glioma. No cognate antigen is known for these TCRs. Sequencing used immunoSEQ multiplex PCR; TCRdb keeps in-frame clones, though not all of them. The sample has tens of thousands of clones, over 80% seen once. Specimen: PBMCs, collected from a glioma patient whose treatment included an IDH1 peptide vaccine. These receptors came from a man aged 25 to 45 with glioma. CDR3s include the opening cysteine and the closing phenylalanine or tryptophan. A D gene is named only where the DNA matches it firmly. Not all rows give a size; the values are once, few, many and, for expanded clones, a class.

CDR3nt: TGCGCCAGCAGCATTTTAACTGAGCAGTTCTTC
CDR3aa: CASSILTEQFF
v_gene: TRBV5-1
j_gene: TRBJ2-1
abundance: -
d_gene: -

CDR3nt: TGTGCCAGCAGCTTAGCGCGTGCAAAGTTTTTCATGAACACTGAAGCTTTCTTT
CDR3aa: CASSLARAKFFMNTEAFF
v_gene: TRBV7-6
j_gene: TRBJ1-1
abundance: -
d_gene: -

CDR3nt: TGTGCCAGCAGCTTAGGACTAGACGGAGAGACCCAGTACTTC
CDR3aa: CASSLGLDGETQYF
v_gene: TRBV13
j_gene: TRBJ2-5
abundance: -
d_gene: -

CDR3nt: TGTGCCAGCAGCATGAGGACAGGGTCCTACAATGAGCAGTTCTTC
CDR3aa: CASSMRTGSYNEQFF
v_gene: TRBV11-1
j_gene: TRBJ2-1
abundance: once
d_gene: TRBD1

CDR3nt: TGCGCCAGCAGTGAAAGTCGGCTAGCGGGTCTGGATACGCAGTATTTT
CDR3aa: CASSESRLAGLDTQYF
v_gene: TRBV10-1
j_gene: TRBJ2-3
abundance: -
d_gene: TRBD2

CDR3nt: TGTGCCAGCAGTTTATTGGGGACAGGGGGCGTCGACTATAATTCACCCCTCCACTTT
CDR3aa: CASSLLGTGGVDYNSPLHF
v_gene: TRBV27
j_gene: TRBJ1-6
abundance: -
d_gene: TRBD1

CDR3nt: TGTGCCAGCAGTTTAAACTCTGGAAACACCATATATTTT
CDR3aa: CASSLNSGNTIYF
v_gene: TRBV6-5
j_gene: TRBJ1-3
abundance: -
d_gene: -

CDR3nt: TGTGCCAGCAGCTGGAGGGAGGCCAATGAGCAGTTCTTC
CDR3aa: CASSWREANEQFF
v_gene: TRBV5-4
j_gene: TRBJ2-1
abundance: few
d_gene: -

CDR3nt: TGTGCCAGCAGTGAAGCGGGACTAAGCACAGATACGCAGTATTTT
CDR3aa: CASSEAGLSTDTQYF
v_gene: TRBV6-1
j_gene: TRBJ2-3
abundance: once
d_gene: TRBD2

CDR3nt: TGTGCCAGCAGTGATGGGACAGGGCTTTCCTACGAGCAGTACTTC
CDR3aa: CASSDGTGLSYEQYF
v_gene: TRBV6-1
j_gene: TRBJ2-7
abundance: -
d_gene: TRBD1

CDR3nt: TGTGCCAGTAGTATATTGTCTAATCTAGGTAACAATCAGCCCCAGCATTTT
CDR3aa: CASSILSNLGNNQPQHF
v_gene: TRBV19
j_gene: TRBJ1-5
abundance: -
d_gene: -

CDR3nt: TGTGCCAGCAGCTTAACCACCGGGACACCAAGGGAGACCCAGTACTTC
CDR3aa: CASSLTTGTPRETQYF
v_gene: TRBV7-6
j_gene: TRBJ2-5
abundance: -
d_gene: -

CDR3nt: TGTGCCAGCAGTTACTCGTTGGCAGTACCCCAGCCCCAGCATTTT
CDR3aa: CASSYSLAVPQPQHF
v_gene: TRBV6-6
j_gene: TRBJ1-5
abundance: -
d_gene: -

CDR3nt: TGTGCAAGTCGCTATTCGGGGGAACTTCAAGAGACCCAGTACTTC
CDR3aa: CASRYSGELQETQYF
v_gene: TRBV12-2
j_gene: TRBJ2-5
abundance: -
d_gene: -

CDR3nt: TGCGCCAGCAGCCAAGATGGGGGGGGCTTATCTTCACCCCTCCACTTT
CDR3aa: CASSQDGGGLSSPLHF
v_gene: TRBV4-1
j_gene: TRBJ1-6
abundance: -
d_gene: -

CDR3nt: TGTGCCAGCTCCGGACAGGGGACGAGAGGGCAGTTCTTC
CDR3aa: CASSGQGTRGQFF
v_gene: TRBV2
j_gene: TRBJ2-1
abundance: -
d_gene: TRBD1

CDR3nt: TGTGCTAGTGGTTTGGTAACCGTCGGACATCTTAACTATGGCTACACCTTC
CDR3aa: CASGLVTVGHLNYGYTF
v_gene: TRBV12-5
j_gene: TRBJ1-2
abundance: -
d_gene: -

CDR3nt: TGTGCCATCAGTGTAAGAACCTACGAGCAGTACTTC
CDR3aa: CAISVRTYEQYF
v_gene: TRBV10-3
j_gene: TRBJ2-7
abundance: -
d_gene: -

CDR3nt: TGTGCCAGTAGTATCAGGGCAGGAGCGTCCGGAAAACTGTTTTTT
CDR3aa: CASSIRAGASGKLFF
v_gene: TRBV19
j_gene: TRBJ1-4
abundance: -
d_gene: -

CDR3nt: TGTGCCAGCAGCCCCCAGGGGATCAAAACAGATACGCAGTATTTT
CDR3aa: CASSPQGIKTDTQYF
v_gene: TRBV7-9
j_gene: TRBJ2-3
abundance: -
d_gene: -

CDR3nt: TGTGCCAGCAGGGATGACAGGGGTTTCACTGAAGCTTTCTTT
CDR3aa: CASRDDRGFTEAFF
v_gene: TRBV27
j_gene: TRBJ1-1
abundance: -
d_gene: TRBD1

CDR3nt: TGTGCCAGCTCACTTTTAGGGACAGGGGACTTTAACACTGAAGCTTTCTTT
CDR3aa: CASSLLGTGDFNTEAFF
v_gene: TRBV18
j_gene: TRBJ1-1
abundance: few
d_gene: TRBD1

CDR3nt: TGTGCCAGCAGCTTGATCGGACAGGGAACCACCGGGGAGCTGTTTTTT
CDR3aa: CASSLIGQGTTGELFF
v_gene: TRBV7-6
j_gene: TRBJ2-2
abundance: -
d_gene: TRBD1

CDR3nt: TGTGCCAGCAGAACGTCCGGGGTTCATGGCTACACCTTC
CDR3aa: CASRTSGVHGYTF
v_gene: TRBV9
j_gene: TRBJ1-2
abundance: -
d_gene: -